The 7 T cell receptor beta chains below come from one sample, sequenced in a study of T cell responses to AZD1222 COVID-19 vaccine (dated by TCRdb to 2020 to 2022). The sample's time point label, decoded: baseline before first vaccination. Library method: the immunoSEQ multiplex PCR assay. TCRdb obtained this table from immuneACCESS and retained in-frame rearrangements with V and J assigned. These tables miss some clones; where compared with another copy, unresolved V genes account for less than half of the shortfall, and the remainder is unexplained. Counted in this sample were around 110,000 clones; over 75% of them appeared once. Of the sample, 7.5% to 8% is held by the ten largest clones. This material consisted of peripheral blood, taken on day 0 of AZD1222 vaccination. The receptors here all came from an adult in good health.

This sequence joins TRBV2 and TRBJ1-6, with unresolved D. Per the germline V gene, CDR1 is SNHLY and CDR2 is FYNNEI. The CDR3 runs to 13 residues. V lost 9 bases to trimming and J lost 5 bases, with 11 bases between them. In DNA form, the CDR3 reads TGTGCCAGTCTGGCCACTAATAATTCACCCCTCCACTTT. As protein: CASLATNNSPLHF.

The rearrangement joins TRBV27 to TRBJ2-7; 8 nucleotides agree with TRBD1. The CDR3 runs to 14 residues. Looked up from germline, CDR1 is MNHEY and CDR2 is SMNVEV (reference sequence). The V segment lost 3 bases and the J segment 5 bases; nucleotides outside the gene matches: 6. CDR3 DNA: TGTGCCAGCAGTTTCAGGGGGCCTCTGGACGAGCAGTACTTC. Residues: CASSFRGPLDEQYF.

This clone occurred once. This sequence joins TRBV7-9 and TRBJ2-3; D could derive from TRBD1 or TRBD2 (5 bases each). CDR3 size: 16 residues. V lost 0 bases, J lost 0 bases, and 10 bases lay in between. CDR1 SEHNR and CDR2 FQNEAQ come from the germline V gene (reference sequence). CDR3 sequence (DNA): TGTGCCAGCAGCTTAGCGCACGGGGCTAGCACAGATACGCAGTATTTT. Protein product: CASSLAHGASTDTQYF. The full variable domain, completed using reference TRBV7-9 and TRBJ2-3, is DTGVSQNPRHKITKRGQNVTFRCDPISEHNRLYWYRQTLGQGPEFLTYFQNEAQLEKSRLLSDRFSAERPKGSFSTLEIQRTEQGDSAMYLCASSLAHGASTDTQYFGPGTRLTVL.

This chain connects TRBV6-6 to TRBJ1-5; the D is unclear. The CDR3 has 17 residues. Trimming stripped 5 bases from V and 0 bases from J, with 17 bases between. The germline V gene encodes CDR1 MNHNY and CDR2 SVGAGI (reference sequence). The CDR3 spells CASSLRVEWYSNQPQHF. CDR3 in DNA: TGTGCCAGCAGTCTCCGGGTAGAGTGGTATAGCAATCAGCCCCAGCATTTT.

The chain uses TRBV28 and TRBJ2-7; D not resolved. Between the trimmed V and J ends, which lost 2 bases and 3 bases, there was a span of 11 bases. Germline values: CDR1 MDHEN, CDR2 SYDVKM. This CDR3 contains 14 residues. CDR3 DNA: TGTGCCAGCAGTTTAGGTACCAGAAACTACGAGCAGTACTTC. Translation: CASSLGTRNYEQYF.

The chain has TRBV2 and TRBJ2-7; the D gene could be TRBD1 or TRBD2 (5 bases each). CDR3 length equals 15 residues. The V end lost 8 bases, the J end lost 1 base, and 18 bases lay between the germline ends. The germline V gene has CDR1 SNHLY and CDR2 FYNNEI. CDR3 sequence reads: CASYPRDGPSYEQYF. The CDR3 region has the DNA TGTGCCAGCTATCCCCGGGACGGGCCATCCTACGAGCAGTACTTC.

Notes on this clone: Other DNA sequences in this sample translate to the same CDR3. The CDR3 DNA reads as TGTGCCAGCAGTTTTGTCAATCAGCCCCAGCATTTT. Translated, it gives CASSFVNQPQHF. The V call is TRBV12-3 or TRBV12-4, the J call TRBJ1-5; D is unresolved. Trimming pared 3 bases from V and 3 bases from J, leaving 3 bases between. The CDR3 extends over 12 amino acids.